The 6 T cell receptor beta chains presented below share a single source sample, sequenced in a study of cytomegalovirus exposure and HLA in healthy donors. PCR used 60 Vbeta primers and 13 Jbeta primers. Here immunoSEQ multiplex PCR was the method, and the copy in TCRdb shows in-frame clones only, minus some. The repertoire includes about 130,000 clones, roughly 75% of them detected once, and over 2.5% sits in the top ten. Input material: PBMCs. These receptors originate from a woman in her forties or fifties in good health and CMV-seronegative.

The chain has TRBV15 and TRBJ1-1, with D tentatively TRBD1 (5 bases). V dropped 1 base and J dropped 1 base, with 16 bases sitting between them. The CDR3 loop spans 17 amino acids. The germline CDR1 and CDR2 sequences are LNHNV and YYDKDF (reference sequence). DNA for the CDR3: TGTGCCACCAGCAGAGGCCCGCAGGGTCCCGGGAACACTGAAGCTTTCTTT. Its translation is CATSRGPQGPGNTEAFF.

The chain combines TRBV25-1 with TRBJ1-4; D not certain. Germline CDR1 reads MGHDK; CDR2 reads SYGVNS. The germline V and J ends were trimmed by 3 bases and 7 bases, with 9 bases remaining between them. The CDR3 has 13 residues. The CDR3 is CASSDRTGEKLFF. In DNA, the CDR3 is TGTGCCAGCAGTGACCGGACTGGTGAAAAACTGTTTTTT.

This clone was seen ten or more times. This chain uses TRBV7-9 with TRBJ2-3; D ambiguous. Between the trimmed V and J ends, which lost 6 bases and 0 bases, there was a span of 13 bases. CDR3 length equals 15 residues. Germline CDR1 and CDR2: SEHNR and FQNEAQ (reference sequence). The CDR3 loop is CASSSRLLSTDTQYF. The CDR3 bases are TGTGCCAGCAGTTCCAGGCTACTTAGCACAGATACGCAGTATTTT.

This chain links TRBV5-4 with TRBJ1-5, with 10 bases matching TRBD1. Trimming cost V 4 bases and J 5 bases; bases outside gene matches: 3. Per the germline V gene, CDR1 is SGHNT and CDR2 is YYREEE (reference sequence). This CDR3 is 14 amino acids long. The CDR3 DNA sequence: TGTGCCAGCAGCATTGGGACAGGGGATCAGCCCCAGCATTTT. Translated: CASSIGTGDQPQHF.

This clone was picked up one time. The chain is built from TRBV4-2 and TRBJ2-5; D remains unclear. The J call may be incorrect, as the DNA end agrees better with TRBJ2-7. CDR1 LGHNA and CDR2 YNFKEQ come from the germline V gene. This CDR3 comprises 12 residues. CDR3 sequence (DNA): TGTGCCAGCAGCCATGACTCCTACGAGCAGTACTTC. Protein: CASSHDSYEQYF.

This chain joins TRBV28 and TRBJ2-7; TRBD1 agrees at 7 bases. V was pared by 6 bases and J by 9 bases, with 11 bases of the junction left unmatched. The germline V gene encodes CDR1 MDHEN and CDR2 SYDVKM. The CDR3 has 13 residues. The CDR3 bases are TGTGCCAGCAGGATACGCGAAGGGGGCGCGCAGTACTTC. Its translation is CASRIREGGAQYF.